The 3 T cell receptor beta chains listed next were all sequenced from one sample in a study of T cell changes during pregnancy in multiple sclerosis (dated by TCRdb to 2018 to 2020). The library was prepared using the immunoSEQ multiplex PCR assay. This immuneACCESS table, as held by TCRdb, lists in-frame sequences with V and J called but not all clones. Of the missing ones, under half trace to an unresolved V gene in checked studies; the others have no known cause. A total of 55,000 to 70,000 clones appear in this sample, 90% of them only once. Approximately 2.1% of the sample is taken by the ten largest. Material: peripheral blood, obtained in the first trimester of pregnancy. Source of these receptors: a female donor in good health, enrolled as a control in a pregnancy study.

V gene TRBV6-6 combines with J gene TRBJ1-3, with D possibly matching TRBD1 (6 bases). With 6 bases removed from V and 5 bases from J, the gap between germline ends came to 17 bases. This CDR3 region has 15 residues. Germline V gene lookup returns CDR1 MNHNY and CDR2 SVGAGI (reference sequence). The CDR3: CASSTSTGVRNTIYF. CDR3 bases: TGTGCCAGCAGCACCTCGACAGGAGTCAGAAACACCATATATTTT.

V usage is TRBV15 and J usage is TRBJ1-2; D gene unclear. CDR1 is LNHNV, CDR2 YYDKDF, per germline (reference sequence). The V end lost 5 bases, the J end lost 4 bases, and 5 bases lay between the germline ends. The CDR3 contains 11 residues. CDR3 nucleotide sequence: TGTGCCACCAGCCGGTTCTATGGCTACACCTTC. Amino acid sequence: CATSRFYGYTF. Drawing the rest from reference TRBV15 and TRBJ1-2, the complete variable domain is DAMVIQNPRYQVTQFGKPVTLSCSQTLNHNVMYWYQQKSSQAPKLLFHYYDKDFNNEADTPDNFQSRRPNTSFCFLDIRSPGLGDTAMYLCATSRFYGYTFGSGTRLTVV.

The V and J genes are TRBV18 and TRBJ2-5, with D maybe TRBD1 (6 bases). Germline loops: CDR1 KGHSH, CDR2 LQKENI. V lost 5 bases and J lost 2, with 12 bases in between. CDR3 length: 14 residues. CDR3 in amino acids: CASSADSRQETQYF. The CDR3 DNA reads as TGTGCCAGCTCAGCGGACAGCCGACAAGAGACCCAGTACTTC. The whole variable domain, filled in from reference TRBV18 and TRBJ2-5, reads NAGVMQNPRHLVRRRGQEARLRCSPMKGHSHVYWYRQLPEEGLKFMVYLQKENIIDESGMPKERFSAEFPKEGPSILRIQQVVRGDSAAYFCASSADSRQETQYFGPGTRLLVL.